This is a list of T cell receptor beta chains from one sample in a study of CD8 T cell repertoires and HIV-1 epitope variants. These receptors' targets are unknown. Here immunoSEQ multiplex PCR was the method, and the copy in TCRdb shows in-frame clones only, minus some. The table lists around 3,600 clones, 65% to 80% of them singletons, with around 40% in the top ten. The sample comprised cultured CD8+ T cells derived from PBMCs. The receptors derive from a male donor with HIV. CDR3s include the opening cysteine and the closing phenylalanine or tryptophan. Fields, in order: D gene, J gene, clone size, V gene, CDR3 protein, CDR3 DNA. D genes are given only for firm matches. Size tells how often a clone was seen (once, few, many) or the class of an expanded clone, and some rows leave it out.

>-|TRBJ1-5|-|TRBV28
CASSPSSSNQPQHF
TGTGCCAGCAGTCCCTCGAGTAGCAATCAGCCCCAGCATTTT
>TRBD2|TRBJ2-1|-|TRBV7-9
CASSLGGGNEQFF
TGTGCCAGCAGCCTTGGGGGGGGAAATGAGCAGTTCTTC
>-|TRBJ2-7|-|TRBV27
CASGNWPAGEQYF
TGTGCCAGCGGTAACTGGCCTGCGGGCGAGCAGTACTTC
>-|TRBJ1-2|large|TRBV5-1
CASSSQETNYGYTF
TGCGCCAGCAGCTCGCAGGAGACTAACTATGGCTACACCTTC
>-|TRBJ1-5|-|TRBV7-8
CASSLTQVGAGQPQHF
TGTGCCAGCAGTCTTACCCAGGTCGGGGCAGGGCAGCCCCAGCATTTT
>TRBD1|TRBJ2-6|few|TRBV7-9
CASSYTGVLLTF
TGTGCCAGCAGCTACACAGGGGTCCTCCTGACTTTC
>TRBD1|TRBJ1-5|few|TRBV7-2
CASSMGGQGGQPQHF
TGTGCCAGCAGTATGGGAGGACAGGGTGGCCAGCCCCAGCATTTT
>TRBD1|TRBJ1-2|-|TRBV4-3
CASSQDLDRLYGYTF
TGCGCCAGCAGCCAAGATCTGGACAGGCTCTATGGCTACACCTTC
>-|TRBJ1-5|-|TRBV5-4
CASSLDPDQPQHF
TGTGCCAGCAGCCTGGACCCTGATCAGCCCCAGCATTTT
>TRBD2|TRBJ2-5|-|TRBV7-2
CASSLGLAGETQYF
TGTGCCAGCAGCTTAGGGTTAGCGGGAGAGACCCAGTACTTC
>-|TRBJ1-1|-|TRBV28
CASSLTGNTEAFF
TGTGCCAGCAGTTTAACGGGGAACACTGAAGCTTTCTTT
>TRBD1|TRBJ1-3|-|TRBV6-6
CASSPWDRSSGNTIYF
TGTGCCAGCAGTCCCTGGGACAGGTCCTCTGGAAACACCATATATTTT
>TRBD2|TRBJ2-7|-|TRBV5-8
CASSLTGEASGGPPNEQYF
TGTGCCAGCAGCTTGACAGGGGAGGCTAGCGGGGGCCCTCCTAACGAGCAGTACTTC
>-|TRBJ1-5|few|TRBV4-1
CASSQGKGMFQPQHF
TGCGCCAGCAGCCAAGGTAAAGGGATGTTCCAGCCCCAGCATTTT
>TRBD2|TRBJ2-7|-|TRBV19
CASSSLAGGTYEQYF
TGTGCCAGTAGTTCCCTAGCGGGAGGGACCTACGAGCAGTACTTC
>TRBD1|TRBJ1-1|-|TRBV11-2
CASSFDRGGTEAFF
TGTGCCAGCAGCTTCGACAGGGGCGGGACTGAAGCTTTCTTT
>-|TRBJ2-1|few|TRBV28
CASSKPLGFNEQFF
TGTGCCAGCAGTAAACCTCTAGGATTCAATGAGCAGTTCTTC
>TRBD1|TRBJ2-5|once|TRBV11-2
CASSEGQGETQYF
TGTGCCAGCAGCGAAGGACAGGGAGAGACCCAGTACTTC
>TRBD1|TRBJ2-3|-|TRBV9
CASSAIQGPPFTDTQYF
TGTGCCAGCAGCGCCATACAGGGGCCTCCCTTCACAGATACGCAGTATTTT
>TRBD1|TRBJ2-7|-|TRBV18
CASSRDRALRDEQYF
TGTGCCAGCTCCCGGGACAGGGCCCTCAGAGACGAGCAGTACTTC
>TRBD1|TRBJ1-5|-|TRBV10-2
CASNSDREDFNQPQHF
TGCGCCAGCAATTCGGACAGGGAAGACTTCAATCAGCCCCAGCATTTT
>-|TRBJ1-1|large|TRBV4-3
CASSQDVGQGNTEAFF
TGCGCCAGCAGCCAAGATGTTGGGCAGGGGAACACTGAAGCTTTCTTT
>-|TRBJ2-5|-|TRBV7-9
CASSLVEGQETQYF
TGTGCCAGCAGCTTAGTGGAGGGCCAAGAGACCCAGTACTTC
>-|TRBJ1-2|-|TRBV11-2
CASSLNSLTAPLYGYTF
TGTGCCAGCAGCTTAAACTCTCTAACAGCGCCTCTCTATGGCTACACCTTC
>TRBD2|TRBJ2-5|once|TRBV4-1
CASSQGGSGGGEQYF
TGCGCCAGCAGCCAAGGTGGGAGCGGGGGCGGGGAGCAGTACTTC
>TRBD1|TRBJ1-4|-|TRBV18
CASSLIRGGLKLFF
TGTGCCAGCTCACTTATACGAGGGGGCCTCAAACTGTTTTTT
>TRBD2|TRBJ2-7|once|TRBV29-1
CSVEDKREGTYEQYF
TGCAGCGTTGAAGATAAGCGGGAGGGAACCTACGAGCAGTACTTC
>-|TRBJ2-1|-|TRBV11-2
CASSPRGGGPYNEQFF
TGTGCCAGCAGCCCCAGGGGAGGGGGTCCCTACAATGAGCAGTTCTTC
>TRBD1|TRBJ1-1|-|TRBV28
CASSPPDRGGTEAFF
TGTGCCAGCAGTCCCCCGGACAGGGGTGGCACTGAAGCTTTCTTT
>-|TRBJ1-5|-|TRBV28
CASNSDAWPYSNQPQHF
TGTGCCAGCAATTCGGACGCCTGGCCCTATAGCAATCAGCCCCAGCATTTT
>-|TRBJ2-1|-|TRBV27
CASSLSWGFNNEQFF
TGTGCCAGCAGTTTATCCTGGGGGTTTAATAATGAGCAGTTCTTC
>TRBD2|TRBJ2-2|-|TRBV7-6
CASSLAHNSGETGELFF
TGTGCCAGCAGCTTAGCGCATAATAGCGGGGAAACCGGGGAGCTGTTTTTT
>-|TRBJ1-1|-|TRBV21-1
CAIWGHYREKGKVLNTEAFF
TGTGCCATCTGGGGGCATTACCGGGAAAAGGGCAAGGTGTTGAACACTGAAGCTTTCTTT
>TRBD1|TRBJ2-1|-|TRBV7-9
CASSPDRGSDNEQFF
TGTGCCAGCAGCCCCGACAGGGGATCTGATAATGAGCAGTTCTTC
>-|TRBJ1-5|-|TRBV15
CATSRGVQPQHF
TGTGCCACCAGCAGGGGGGTTCAGCCCCAGCATTTT
>TRBD1|TRBJ2-7|-|TRBV11-2
CASSLGQYLREQYF
TGTGCCAGCAGCTTGGGACAGTACCTTCGTGAGCAGTACTTC
>-|TRBJ2-3|-|TRBV7-2
CASSFRGRTDTQYF
TGTGCCAGCAGCTTCAGGGGTAGAACAGATACGCAGTATTTT
>TRBD1|TRBJ2-7|-|TRBV5-1
CASSPTGSNDEQYF
TGCGCCAGCAGCCCGACAGGGAGCAACGACGAGCAGTACTTC
>TRBD1|TRBJ2-1|-|TRBV9
CASSTGESYNEQFF
TGTGCCAGCAGCACAGGGGAGTCCTACAATGAGCAGTTCTTC
>TRBD1|TRBJ2-7|-|TRBV4-2
CASSHRRGQGFYEQYF
TGTGCCAGCAGCCACAGAAGGGGACAGGGTTTCTACGAGCAGTACTTC
>-|TRBJ2-2|few|TRBV19
CASSIRGSTGELFF
TGTGCCAGTAGTATTAGAGGATCCACCGGGGAGCTGTTTTTT
>TRBD2|TRBJ2-1|-|TRBV16
CASSQPGGGEQFF
TGTGCCAGCAGCCAACCCGGGGGGGGTGAGCAGTTCTTC
>-|TRBJ2-7|once|TRBV11-3
CASSSPDSYEQYF
TGTGCCAGCAGCTCACCGGACAGCTACGAGCAGTACTTC
>TRBD1|TRBJ1-6|-|TRBV6-5
CASSSGGERSPLHF
TGTGCCAGCTCTTCAGGGGGGGAACGTTCACCCCTCCACTTT
>-|TRBJ1-2|-|TRBV7-2
CASSLDSRAGFGGYTF
TGTGCCAGCAGCTTAGATTCGAGAGCAGGTTTTGGCGGCTACACCTTC
>TRBD1|TRBJ2-7|-|TRBV5-1
CASSLYQGDHEQYF
TGCGCCAGCAGCTTGTACCAGGGGGACCACGAGCAGTACTTC
>-|TRBJ2-5|-|TRBV2
CASSSAGIDQETQYF
TGTGCCAGCAGCTCCGCCGGGATAGATCAAGAGACCCAGTACTTC
>TRBD1|TRBJ1-3|large|TRBV13
CASSPDRDGRNTIYF
TGTGCCAGCAGCCCTGACAGGGACGGGCGAAACACCATATATTTT
>-|TRBJ2-2|-|TRBV10-3
CAISELPGETGELFF
TGTGCCATCAGTGAGTTACCAGGGGAAACCGGGGAGCTGTTTTTT